This entry features one TCR beta chain sequence. This entry belongs to a study of blood T cell repertoires in COVID-19. Study context: Both acute and convalescent COVID-19 samples were obtained from the United States, Italy and Spain.

Authors' processing steps: Researchers report that nucleated cell counts were estimated from reference gene primer amplification. The protocol was immunoSEQ multiplex PCR, while the TCRdb copy is restricted to in-frame clones and leaves out a portion. V and J calls and clone size are copied from that table; D and trimming were computed from the DNA. The data show approximately 150,000 clones, 79% seen once. This study enrolled people aged about 18 to 100 from 20 to 25 US geographic areas. The germline gives CDR1 SNHLY, CDR2 FYNNEI. The CDR3 loop spans 15 amino acids. V was shortened by 6 bases and J by 3 bases, with 14 bases between the two germline ends.

This sequence was found in a woman in her sixties or seventies in a cohort exposed to, infected with or recovered from COVID-19 (not recorded which). The chain is built from TRBV2 and TRBJ1-4; TRBD1 is a possible D gene (6 bases). Sequenced material: PBMCs or T cells enriched from blood (not recorded which). CDR3 sequence (DNA): TGTGCCAGCAGAGAAACGGACAGTCCTAATGAAAAACTGTTTTTT. Its translation is CASRETDSPNEKLFF. Supplemented by reference TRBV2 and TRBJ1-4, the full variable domain reads EPEVTQTPSHQVTQMGQEVILRCVPISNHLYFYWYRQILGQKVEFLVSFYNNEISEKSEIFDDQFSVERPDGSNFTLKIRSTKLEDSAMYFCASRETDSPNEKLFFGSGTQLSVL.